This TCR beta chain was retrieved from a study of T-cell reconstitution after alpha-beta-depleted transplantation in children (TCRdb year 2016). In the study overall: T-cell immune reconstitution after TCRalphabeta/CD19-depleted allogeneic hematopoietic cell transplantation in children was quantitatively tracked in the study by means of TCR repertoire profiling. General study outcomes and caveats: The frequencies of hyperexpanded clones fell over the following months, and after one year, T-cell counts and TCRbeta diversity were mostly attributed to newly produced T cells. About two months after transplant, the apparently early recovery of alphabetaT-cell counts reportedly depended on just several hundred clones that had expanded rapidly and came from non-depleted graft cells. In some patients, high TCRbeta diversity at day 60 was attributed to recipient T cells and intrathymic progenitors that had survived conditioning.

In light of the paper, this sample's treatment or condition label describes: allogeneic hematopoietic cell transplantation with graft depleted of TCRalphabeta T cells and CD19 B cells. TCRalphabeta/CD19-depleted allogeneic hematopoietic cell grafts were given to the transplant recipients, all of whom were children. This clonotype has ten or more counts. What this receptor recognizes is not known. The sample holds no much larger clone one base away, and base qualities are not on file. The cysteine opens and the phenylalanine closes a CDR3 of 14 amino acids. Only the CDR3 DNA stays, 42 bases, in frame from base 1. Relative to germline, V is missing 5 bases and J is missing 4 bases, with 4 bases of the junction outside any gene match. The library relied on PCR. The reads were generated on an Illumina HiSeq 2500. Molecular barcoding was employed in the preparation of TCR libraries, with unique molecular identifiers being used to normalize TCRbeta repertoire quantification. TCRdb passed the public sequencing reads through fastp at Q25 and MiXCR, retaining productive beta sequences. Entries are consolidated by CDR3 protein sequence, retaining the most common genes and DNA. Counted in this sample were 280,000 or so distinct CDR3 sequences; around a tenth of them appeared once. Less than 25% of the sample is taken by the ten largest.

The sequenced sample was peripheral blood, obtained 180 days after TCRalphabeta/CD19-depleted stem cell transplant. This receptor was identified in a male patient between 2 and 10 years old who had a stem cell transplant for chronic granulomatous disease, so the T cells may come from the graft donor. The sequence is built from TRBV12-3 or TRBV12-4 and TRBJ2-7; the junction holds 11 bases that match TRBD1. The DNA is TGTGCCAGCAGTAAGGACAGGGGGCAATACGAGCAGTACTTC. It encodes CASSKDRGQYEQYF.